This entry lists 30 T cell receptor beta chains sequenced from one sample in a study of shared T cell receptors in the human thymus. Generated by immunoSEQ multiplex PCR, the TCRdb table keeps only in-frame clones and is missing some. The data show about 710,000 clones, 70% to 90% seen once. These same data were also listed under a study on human thymus T cells.

The sequencing input was thymocytes. These receptors came from a boy under two years old with a congenital heart defect.

The V gene is TRBV28, the J gene TRBJ2-4; the D gene is possibly TRBD1 (6 bases). The CDR3 loop spans 19 amino acids. From germline, CDR1 is MDHEN and CDR2 SYDVKM. V shed 1 base and J shed 2 bases, with 21 bases lying between them. The CDR3 here is CASSLLRDGVGATKNIQYF. In DNA, the CDR3 is TGTGCCAGCAGTTTATTAAGGGACGGTGTGGGGGCGACCAAAAACATTCAGTACTTC.

The CDR3 coding sequence is TGCGCCAGCAGCCAATTATGGCGGGTGGGGAAGACTGAAGCTTTCTTT. Translating gives CASSQLWRVGKTEAFF. V gene TRBV4-3 combines with J gene TRBJ1-1; no reliable D call. Germline V gives CDR1 LGHNA, CDR2 YSLEER. V was clipped by 2 bases and J by 5 bases, with 18 bases between them. The CDR3 loop spans 16 amino acids.

This sequence joins TRBV7-3 and TRBJ2-5; possibly TRBD1 for D (6 bases). The V and J ends lost 5 bases and 2 bases respectively, with 18 bases between them. CDR1 is SGHTA and CDR2 is FQGTGA in the germline V gene. There are 16 residues in the CDR3. The CDR3 sequence: CASSPNGRDKQETQYF. The CDR3 DNA reads as TGTGCCAGCAGCCCTAACGGACGGGACAAACAAGAGACCCAGTACTTC.

This clone was counted between two and nine times. The V gene is TRBV6-5, the J gene TRBJ1-2; tentative D call: TRBD1 (5 bases). The CDR3 has 15 residues. V was trimmed by 2 bases and J by 3 bases, leaving 13 bases between them. Per germline, CDR1 MNHEY and CDR2 SVGAGI. The CDR3 here is CASSYRFRQHYGYTF. CDR3 DNA: TGTGCCAGCAGTTACCGTTTTCGACAGCACTATGGCTACACCTTC.

V and J are TRBV5-5 and TRBJ2-7; D is unclear. Between the trimmed V and J ends, which lost 2 bases and 5 bases, there was a span of 14 bases. Germline V gives CDR1 SGHKS, CDR2 YYEKEE (reference sequence). The CDR3 runs 14 residues. As DNA, the CDR3 is TGTGCCAGCAGCTTATTACCATCTATGGACGAGCAGTACTTC. Residues: CASSLLPSMDEQYF.

The chain employs TRBV2 and TRBJ1-1; D unclear. Germline V CDR1 and CDR2: SNHLY, FYNNEI. The germline V and J ends were trimmed by 11 bases and 1 base, with 14 bases remaining between them. This CDR3 comprises 13 residues. The CDR3 protein is CAPTRSGNTEAFF. The CDR3 bases are TGTGCCCCCACTCGGAGTGGGAACACTGAAGCTTTCTTT.

The chain joins TRBV19 to TRBJ2-2; 8 bases are shared with TRBD1. There are 16 residues in the CDR3. Germline trimming cut 6 bases from V and 1 base from J; bases unmatched to any gene: 7. Per germline, CDR1 LNHDA and CDR2 SQIVND (reference sequence). The CDR3: CASSHAGQGNTGELFF. DNA for the CDR3: TGTGCCAGTAGCCATGCTGGACAGGGGAACACCGGGGAGCTGTTTTTT.

The V gene is TRBV28, the J gene TRBJ2-7; D is perhaps TRBD2 (6 bases). CDR1 MDHEN and CDR2 SYDVKM come from the germline V gene. This CDR3 is built from 13 residues. V was trimmed by 4 bases and J by 6 bases, leaving 13 bases between them. DNA for the CDR3: TGTGCCAGCAGTTCCCCTCGGAGGGTCGAGCAGTACTTC. It codes for CASSSPRRVEQYF.

The V and J genes are TRBV28 and TRBJ2-3; a possible D gene is TRBD1 (6 bases). The CDR3 is 17 residues long. Looked up from germline, CDR1 is MDHEN and CDR2 is SYDVKM. V lost 5 bases to trimming and J lost 2 bases, with 20 bases between them. DNA for the CDR3: TGTGCCAGCAGTCAGGGGTATAGGGGAGAAATCACAGATACGCAGTATTTT. This translates into CASSQGYRGEITDTQYF.

This sequence joins TRBV19 and TRBJ1-4, with 7 bases identical to TRBD1. The CDR3 is 15 residues long. Germline CDR1 reads LNHDA; CDR2 reads SQIVND (reference sequence). V lost 3 bases, J lost 12 bases, and 13 bases stayed unmatched. CDR3 sequence reads: CASSMSGQPVYELFF. The CDR3 region has the DNA TGTGCCAGTAGTATGTCGGGACAGCCCGTATATGAACTGTTTTTT.

The chain employs TRBV27 and TRBJ2-7; 10 bases are shared with TRBD1. The CDR3 runs to 16 residues. CDR1 and CDR2 (germline): MNHEY, SMNVEV (reference sequence). The trim removed 5 bases at V and 4 bases at J, leaving 11 bases unmatched. Here the CDR3 reads CASSPTTGQGWYEQYF. Written as DNA, the CDR3 is TGTGCCAGCAGTCCGACTACGGGACAGGGGTGGTACGAGCAGTACTTC.

The chain is built from TRBV2 and TRBJ2-3, with 10 bases that match TRBD1. The CDR3 is 18 amino acids. Germline V gene lookup returns CDR1 SNHLY and CDR2 FYNNEI. V trimming: 5 bases; J trimming: 0 bases; junction bases outside the gene matches: 11. CDR3 region: CASSWGPGQGRSTDTQYF. CDR3 coding DNA: TGTGCCAGCAGTTGGGGGCCGGGACAGGGGCGTAGCACAGATACGCAGTATTTT.

This rearrangement joins TRBV7-2 to TRBJ2-1; 9 bases are shared with TRBD2. The CDR3 runs to 16 residues. From germline, CDR1 is SGHTA and CDR2 FQGNSA. J lost 3 bases, V lost 5 bases, and 8 bases had no gene match. As DNA, the CDR3 is TGTGCCAGCAGCCCAATGCAGCGGGGGGACTACAATGAGCAGTTCTTC. It codes for CASSPMQRGDYNEQFF. The variable domain in full, completed from reference TRBV7-2 and TRBJ2-1, reads GAGVSQSPSNKVTEKGKDVELRCDPISGHTALYWYRQSLGQGLEFLIYFQGNSAPDKSGLPSDRFSAERTGGSVSTLTIQRTQQEDSAVYLCASSPMQRGDYNEQFFGPGTRLTVL.

This clone occurred once. The V gene is TRBV11-2, the J gene TRBJ1-6, with D maybe TRBD1 (5 bases). V lost 0 bases and J lost 8, with 17 bases in between. This CDR3 is built from 17 residues. Germline V lookup: CDR1 SGHAT, CDR2 FQNNGV. The CDR3 coding sequence is TGTGCCAGCAGCTTAGAAAGAGCGGGGCTCGGTGATTCACCCCTCCACTTT. Protein product: CASSLERAGLGDSPLHF.

The J gene is TRBJ2-2, the V gene TRBV27; TRBD1 agrees at 8 bases. Germline loops: CDR1 MNHEY, CDR2 SMNVEV (reference sequence). The CDR3 is 15 amino acids. J gave up 6 bases and V 2 bases, and 5 bases lay outside the gene matches. In nucleotides, the CDR3 is TGTGCCAGCAGTTTAGCCTACAGGGGGGCCGGGGAGCTGTTTTTT. This encodes CASSLAYRGAGELFF.

The CDR3 spells CASSQIAGGSTDTQYF. As DNA, the CDR3 is TGTGCCAGCAGTCAAATAGCGGGGGGGAGCACAGATACGCAGTATTTT. J is TRBJ2-3 and V is TRBV28; TRBD2 agrees at 11 bases. Germline values: CDR1 MDHEN, CDR2 SYDVKM. With 5 bases clipped from V and 0 bases from J, the junction kept 4 bases outside the gene matches. The CDR3 runs 16 residues.

The chain employs TRBV2 and TRBJ2-3; maybe TRBD2 (6 bases). Germline CDR1 reads SNHLY; CDR2 reads FYNNEI. Trimming took 7 bases from V and 4 from J, leaving 21 bases between them. This CDR3 is 16 amino acids long. CDR3 coding DNA: TGTGCCAGCAAACCGCCGGGACTCCAAGGGGCAGATACGCAGTATTTT. Residues: CASKPPGLQGADTQYF.

The chain links TRBV4-3 to TRBJ2-7; 8 bases match TRBD1. The CDR3 has 18 amino acids. J lost 2 bases, V lost 1 base, and 13 bases had no gene match. Looked up from germline, CDR1 is LGHNA and CDR2 is YSLEER. The CDR3 region is CASSQAPPHRGKTYEQYF. Here the CDR3 DNA reads TGCGCCAGCAGCCAAGCGCCCCCCCACAGGGGGAAAACCTACGAGCAGTACTTC.

The chain links TRBV5-1 to TRBJ2-3, with TRBD2 matching 8 bases. With 1 base clipped from V and 2 bases from J, the junction kept 3 bases outside the gene matches. The CDR3 is made up of 15 amino acids. Germline-derived CDR1 and CDR2 are SGHRS and YFSETQ. CDR3 sequence reads: CASSLSGGDTDTQYF. In DNA form, the CDR3 reads TGCGCCAGCAGCTTGTCGGGGGGGGACACAGATACGCAGTATTTT.

The sample holds a few counts of this clone. The chain combines TRBV14 with TRBJ2-5; TRBD2 aligns across 8 bases. CDR3 length: 14 residues. The V gene's germline CDR1 is SGHDN and CDR2 FVKESK. Losses at the gene ends were 1 base for V and 5 bases for J; bases not matched to a gene: 3. This chain's CDR3 is CASSQVRGGETQYF. The CDR3 DNA is TGTGCCAGCAGCCAAGTTCGGGGGGGCGAGACCCAGTACTTC.

The chain combines TRBV2 with TRBJ2-3; the match to TRBD2 covers 7 bases. Germline V gene data show CDR1 as SNHLY and CDR2 as FYNNEI. This CDR3 is built from 14 residues. V dropped 8 bases and J dropped 2; count of bases not matched to a gene: 7. The chain's CDR3 is CASWGGSNTDTQYF. Written as DNA, the CDR3 is TGTGCCAGCTGGGGGGGAAGCAACACAGATACGCAGTATTTT.

The genes are TRBV5-1 and TRBJ1-4; D perhaps matches TRBD1 (6 bases). Germline CDR1 is SGHRS and CDR2 is YFSETQ. This CDR3 region has 14 residues. V lost 4 bases to trimming and J lost 8 bases, with 15 bases between them. The CDR3 region has the DNA TGCGCCAGCAGCCCACAGGGTTTAGGGGAAAAACTGTTTTTT. Translated, it gives CASSPQGLGEKLFF.

The chain carries TRBV15 and TRBJ1-4; a possible D gene is TRBD1 (5 bases). CDR1 and CDR2 from the germline V gene are LNHNV and YYDKDF (reference sequence). The germline V and J ends were trimmed by 1 base and 5 bases, with 17 bases remaining between them. The CDR3 is 17 amino acids. CDR3 residues: CATSRGPRGTVNEKLFF. CDR3 coding DNA: TGTGCCACCAGCAGAGGTCCAAGAGGGACTGTAAATGAAAAACTGTTTTTT.

V gene TRBV25-1 combines with J gene TRBJ1-4; D perhaps matches TRBD1 (5 bases). The length of the CDR3 is 17 residues. Germline V CDR1 and CDR2: MGHDK, SYGVNS. V was shortened by 1 base and J by 0 bases, with 12 bases between the two germline ends. Here the CDR3 DNA reads TGTGCCAGCAGTGAATTAAGGGGCCGATCAACTAATGAAAAACTGTTTTTT. Its translation is CASSELRGRSTNEKLFF.

This rearrangement joins TRBV27 to TRBJ2-7, with 7 bases lining up with TRBD1. Germline values: CDR1 MNHEY, CDR2 SMNVEV (reference sequence). The CDR3 sequence is 14 residues long. Germline trimming cut 3 bases from V and 5 bases from J; bases unmatched to any gene: 7. The CDR3 reads CASSFQNRGNEQYF. Here the CDR3 DNA reads TGTGCCAGCAGTTTCCAAAACAGGGGCAACGAGCAGTACTTC.

The chain combines TRBV13 with TRBJ1-3; no firm D call. Per the germline V gene, CDR1 is PRHDT and CDR2 is FYEKMQ (reference sequence). Trimming shortened V by 3 bases and J by 0 bases, and 6 bases separated the two germline ends. This CDR3 region has 14 residues. The CDR3 DNA follows: TGTGCCAGCAGCTTCCCGAGCTCTGGAAACACCATATATTTT. Amino acids: CASSFPSSGNTIYF.

This chain links TRBV7-2 with TRBJ2-7; 12 nucleotides agree with TRBD2. Losses at the gene ends were 1 base for V and 2 bases for J; bases not matched to a gene: 12. This CDR3 contains 19 residues. CDR1 is SGHTA, CDR2 FQGNSA, per germline. The CDR3 sequence is CASSLDSLAGGYHPYEQYF. DNA for the CDR3: TGTGCCAGCAGCTTAGATAGTCTAGCGGGAGGGTACCATCCCTACGAGCAGTACTTC.

The chain carries TRBV6-5 and TRBJ1-4; D might be TRBD1 (6 bases). Between the trimmed V and J ends, which lost 9 bases and 4 bases, there was a span of 15 bases. There are 14 residues in the CDR3. CDR1 and CDR2 from the germline V gene are MNHEY and SVGAGI. CDR3 in amino acids: CASTRDTLNEKLFF. The CDR3 DNA follows: TGTGCCAGTACCCGGGACACACTTAATGAAAAACTGTTTTTT.

This clone was observed a few times. The rearrangement links TRBV10-3 to TRBJ1-1, with D maybe TRBD1 (5 bases). The V end was cut by 3 bases, the J end by 4 bases, with 12 bases between. Germline-derived CDR1 and CDR2 are ENHRY and SYGVKD. The CDR3 totals 14 residues. The CDR3 here is CAISDGRGGTEAFF. CDR3 sequence (DNA): TGTGCCATCAGTGATGGGAGGGGTGGCACTGAAGCTTTCTTT.

The chain combines TRBV5-1 with TRBJ2-7, with a weak D call TRBD2 (6 bases). The CDR3 consists of 16 residues. V was cut by 0 bases and J by 0 bases, with 13 bases left in between. Germline V gene lookup returns CDR1 SGHRS and CDR2 YFSETQ. The CDR3 DNA follows: TGCGCCAGCAGCTTGGATCGGCGGGGATACTCCTACGAGCAGTACTTC. Translated, it gives CASSLDRRGYSYEQYF.